Presented here are 24 T cell receptor beta chains from one specimen sequenced in a study. In TCRdb, the RT-PCR reads were re-called with MiXCR into one record per CDR3 protein. Of almost 700,000 distinct CDR3 sequences listed, approximately 14% are singletons. Sample: memory CD4+ T cells from blood. The receptors stem from a female donor in good health, serving as a healthy control.

The chain's CDR3 is CSASASLAYEQYF. CDR3 coding DNA: TGCAGTGCTAGCGCCAGCTTGGCCTACGAGCAGTACTTC. The V gene is TRBV20-1, the J gene TRBJ2-7; D is ambiguous. V dropped 3 bases and J dropped 2 bases, with 11 bases sitting between them. This CDR3 is 13 amino acids long. Germline V gene sequence: CDR1 DFQATT, CDR2 SNEGSKA (reference sequence).

The chain uses TRBV20-1 and TRBJ1-2; tentative D call: TRBD1 (5 bases). The CDR3 spans 15 residues. Looked up from germline, CDR1 is DFQATT and CDR2 is SNEGSKA (reference sequence). Trimming stripped 0 bases from V and 4 bases from J, with 15 bases between. The CDR3 sequence is CSAREPTAITYGYTF. The CDR3 DNA is TGCAGTGCTAGAGAACCGACAGCCATCACCTATGGCTACACCTTC.

This clonotype was counted between two and nine times. The chain couples TRBV28 to TRBJ1-5, with 7 nucleotides matching TRBD1. V shed 8 bases and J 5 bases; nucleotides not matched to a gene: 9. The CDR3 consists of 14 residues. Germline CDR1 is MDHEN and CDR2 is SYDVKM. CDR3 nucleotide sequence: TGTGCCAGCTCATCACAGACAGGGCATCAGCCCCAGCATTTT. Amino acid sequence: CASSSQTGHQPQHF.

The rearrangement joins TRBV7-8 to TRBJ2-3; 8 positions agree with TRBD2. This CDR3 has 17 amino acids. V lost 2 bases to trimming and J lost 2 bases; unmatched junction nucleotides: 9. Germline CDR1 reads SGHVS; CDR2 reads FQNEAQ. Here the CDR3 reads CASSLKTSGAFTDTQYF. The CDR3 DNA follows: TGTGCCAGCAGCTTAAAAACTAGCGGAGCTTTCACAGATACGCAGTATTTT. Drawing the rest from reference TRBV7-8 and TRBJ2-3, the complete variable domain is GAGVSQSPRYKVAKRGQDVALRCDPISGHVSLFWYQQALGQGPEFLTYFQNEAQLDKSGLPSDRFFAERPEGSVSTLKIQRTQQEDSAVYLCASSLKTSGAFTDTQYFGPGTRLTVL.

A few counts support this clonotype. The rearrangement uses TRBV5-1 and TRBJ2-3; D unresolved. The germline gives CDR1 SGHRS, CDR2 YFSETQ. The CDR3 runs 15 residues. The V end lost 5 bases, the J end lost 1 base, and 14 bases lay between the germline ends. CDR3 sequence: CASSSRPEGTDTQYF. The CDR3 DNA is TGCGCCAGCAGTTCCCGGCCCGAGGGCACAGATACGCAGTATTTT.

This clonotype has more than one count but fewer than ten. The chain combines TRBV5-1 with TRBJ2-6; D is unresolved. This CDR3 comprises 15 residues. The germline V gene encodes CDR1 SGHRS and CDR2 YFSETQ. The V and J ends lost 0 bases and 4 bases respectively, with 8 bases between them. The CDR3 DNA sequence: TGCGCCAGCAGCTTGGAGGCGGCCGGGGCCAACGTCCTGACTTTC. This codes for CASSLEAAGANVLTF. The variable domain in full, with the rest retrieved from reference TRBV5-1 and TRBJ2-6, is KAGVTQTPRYLIKTRGQQVTLSCSPISGHRSVSWYQQTPGQGLQFLFEYFSETQRNKGNFPGRFSGRQFSNSRSEMNVSTLELGDSALYLCASSLEAAGANVLTFGAGSRLTVL.

This clonotype came up a few times. The V gene is TRBV6-2 or TRBV6-3, the J gene TRBJ1-1; D is ambiguous. The germline V gene has CDR1 MNHEY and CDR2 SVGEGT. Trimming removed 2 bases from V and 1 base from J, with 17 bases in between. This CDR3 has 17 residues. This chain's CDR3 is CASSYTDSLGPNTEAFF. CDR3 bases: TGTGCCAGCAGTTACACCGACTCGTTGGGTCCGAACACTGAAGCTTTCTTT.

This clonotype was detected only a few times. The chain is built from TRBV5-6 and TRBJ2-2, with a possible D match to TRBD2 (5 bases). V lost 2 bases and J 6 bases, leaving 14 bases between the germline ends. Looked up from germline, CDR1 is SGHDT and CDR2 is YYEEEE. There are 15 residues in the CDR3. Here the CDR3 DNA reads TGTGCCAGCAGCTTCCTCCGTACGCGGGCCGGGGAGCTGTTTTTT. This encodes CASSFLRTRAGELFF. Complete variable domain (other parts from reference TRBV5-6 and TRBJ2-2): DAGVTQSPTHLIKTRGQQVTLRCSPKSGHDTVSWYQQALGQGPQFIFQYYEEEERQRGNFPDRFSGHQFPNYSSELNVNALLLGDSALYLCASSFLRTRAGELFFGEGSRLTVL.

For the CDR3, the DNA is TGCAGTGCCCTGAAGAGCTCCTACAATGAGCAGTTCTTC. Amino acids: CSALKSSYNEQFF. The chain joins TRBV20-1 to TRBJ2-1; D unresolved. The ends were cut back, 6 bases at V and 0 bases at J, with 9 bases in the middle. Germline V CDR1 and CDR2: DFQATT, SNEGSKA (reference sequence). This CDR3 has 13 amino acids.

This clonotype was counted ten times or more. The V call is TRBV20-1, the J call TRBJ2-3; no clear D. Germline assignment: CDR1 DFQATT and CDR2 SNEGSKA (reference sequence). The length of the CDR3 is 13 residues. The V end lost 0 bases, the J end lost 1 base, and 5 bases lay between the germline ends. The CDR3 nucleotides read TGCAGTGCTAGAGATGCCCGCACAGATACGCAGTATTTT. Translated, it gives CSARDARTDTQYF.

The chain recombines TRBV6-2 or TRBV6-3 with TRBJ2-7, with no clear D. V lost 3 bases to trimming and J lost 3 bases, with 15 bases between them. The CDR3 spans 15 residues. Per the germline V gene, CDR1 is MNHEY and CDR2 is SVGEGT. This chain's CDR3 is CASSYPWGTHYEQYF. CDR3 bases: TGTGCCAGCAGTTATCCGTGGGGAACCCACTACGAGCAGTACTTC.

This clonotype was found many times. The junction shows a germline mismatch at one end, possibly a read error. The chain couples TRBV28 to TRBJ2-7; D may be TRBD2 (5 bases). CDR1 and CDR2 (germline): MDHEN, SYDVKM. This CDR3 has 12 amino acids. CDR3 amino acids: CASSLSGYEQYF. The CDR3 DNA sequence: TGTGCCAGCAGCTTATCGGGGTACGAGCAGTACTTC.

The chain uses TRBV18 and TRBJ2-7; 9 bases align to TRBD1. The CDR3 runs to 17 residues. V shed 5 bases and J 1 base; nucleotides not matched to a gene: 12. Germline CDR1 reads KGHSH; CDR2 reads LQKENI. Written as DNA, the CDR3 is TGTGCCAGCTCATCAAAACGGGTCGGGACAGGGTCCTACGAGCAGTACTTC. Amino acids: CASSSKRVGTGSYEQYF.

The gene calls are TRBV11-1 and TRBJ2-1; weak D call: TRBD1 (6 bases). CDR1 is SGHAT and CDR2 is FQDESV in the germline V gene (reference sequence). This CDR3 spans 14 amino acids. Trimming removed 6 bases at V and 6 bases at J, with 15 bases between. The CDR3 nucleotides are TGTGCCAGCAGACAAGTAACAGGGAGCAATGAGCAGTTCTTC. Translated: CASRQVTGSNEQFF.

This clonotype was recorded many times. The chain combines TRBV20-1 with TRBJ2-7, with 13 positions matching TRBD2. CDR3 length: 14 amino acids. Germline V gene lookup returns CDR1 DFQATT and CDR2 SNEGSKA (reference sequence). The junction had 5 bases not matched to a gene; V was cut back by 6 bases and J by 3 bases. Written as DNA, the CDR3 is TGCAGTGCCCGGGGACTAGCGGGATTCTACGAGCAGTACTTC. Encoded protein: CSARGLAGFYEQYF.

The chain recombines TRBV20-1 with TRBJ2-1, with 10 bases identical to TRBD2. Unmatched junction bases numbered 6, after V lost 1 base and J lost 0 bases. Looked up from germline, CDR1 is DFQATT and CDR2 is SNEGSKA (reference sequence). The CDR3 totals 17 residues. The CDR3 is CSARGSSGRASYNEQFF. CDR3 coding DNA: TGCAGTGCTAGAGGATCTAGCGGGAGAGCCTCCTACAATGAGCAGTTCTTC.

This clonotype was picked up a small number of times. The V gene is TRBV30, the J gene TRBJ2-5; unclear D gene. Germline V gene sequence: CDR1 GTSNPN, CDR2 SVGIG (reference sequence). The V end lost 1 base, the J end lost 5 bases, and 11 bases lay between the germline ends. The CDR3 runs to 13 residues. The CDR3 loop reads CAWSALFRETQYF. CDR3 in DNA: TGTGCCTGGAGTGCATTGTTTCGGGAGACCCAGTACTTC.

In this sample, this clonotype turned up a few times. CDR3 bases: TGCAGCGTTGAAGGCGCAGGGGGCCTCGATGGCTACACCTTC. Its translation is CSVEGAGGLDGYTF. The chain links TRBV29-1 to TRBJ1-2, with 8 nucleotides matching TRBD1. This CDR3 has 14 residues. Per germline, CDR1 SQVTM and CDR2 ANQGSEA. Unmatched junction bases numbered 7, after V lost 1 base and J lost 6 bases.

This clonotype was recorded many times. This chain's CDR3 is CASSFQRGLDTQYF. As DNA, the CDR3 is TGTGCCAGCAGTTTTCAGAGGGGTTTAGATACGCAGTATTTT. V is TRBV12-3 or TRBV12-4 and J is TRBJ2-3; perhaps D is TRBD1 or TRBD2 (5 bases each). This CDR3 has 14 residues. V dropped 3 bases and J dropped 5 bases, with 12 bases sitting between them.

In this sample, this clonotype turned up a few times. The J gene is TRBJ1-4, the V gene TRBV10-3, with a weak D call TRBD1 (5 bases). The CDR3 sequence is 15 residues long. Germline CDR1 ENHRY, CDR2 SYGVKD. Trimming removed 9 bases from V and 0 bases from J, with 14 bases in between. CDR3 sequence reads: CAISAGGATNEKLFF. The CDR3 bases are TGTGCCATTTCGGCGGGGGGGGCAACTAATGAAAAACTGTTTTTT.

In this sample, this clonotype turned up many times. Here the CDR3 reads CASSSDTKDYEQYF. CDR3 coding DNA: TGTGCCAGCAGTTCGGACACGAAGGACTACGAGCAGTACTTC. V and J are TRBV27 and TRBJ2-7, with D perhaps matching TRBD1 (5 bases). The ends were cut back, 4 bases at V and 3 bases at J, with 13 bases in the middle. Germline assignment: CDR1 MNHEY and CDR2 SMNVEV (reference sequence). This CDR3 has 14 residues.

This clonotype was seen at least ten times. The chain links TRBV7-8 to TRBJ2-7; no definite D call. Per germline, CDR1 SGHVS and CDR2 FQNEAQ. The ends were cut back, 5 bases at V and 6 bases at J, with 11 bases in the middle. CDR3 size: 12 residues. CDR3 residues: CASSLGITEQYF. Written as DNA, the CDR3 is TGTGCCAGCAGCCTCGGCATAACCGAGCAGTACTTC.

At least ten counts were recorded for this clonotype. The gene calls are TRBV10-3 and TRBJ2-3; D perhaps matches TRBD1 (6 bases). CDR1 and CDR2 (germline): ENHRY, SYGVKD. This CDR3 comprises 14 residues. With 3 bases removed from V and 2 bases from J, the gap between germline ends came to 9 bases. The DNA of the CDR3 is TGTGCCATCAGTGAAGGACAGTTCACAGATACGCAGTATTTT. Amino acids: CAISEGQFTDTQYF.

The J gene is TRBJ1-2, the V gene TRBV12-3 or TRBV12-4, with TRBD1 matching 8 bases. V lost 4 bases and J lost 6; bases outside the gene matches: 4. There are 13 residues in the CDR3. The CDR3: CASSSTTGDGYTF. In nucleotides, the CDR3 is TGTGCCAGCAGTTCGACGACAGGGGATGGCTACACCTTC.